Shown below are 16 T cell receptor beta chains from a single sample sequenced in a study of somatic mutations in cytotoxic T cells in rheumatoid arthritis. Some clones are missing from TCRdb's copy, which holds only in-frame ones; the method was immunoSEQ multiplex PCR. The repertoire holds under 20,000 clones, 80% to 85% seen once, with approximately 30% in the top ten. Sequencing input: CD8+ T cells sorted from blood. The receptor set was obtained from an adult with rheumatoid arthritis.

The V and J genes are TRBV13 and TRBJ2-2; D possibly corresponds to TRBD1 (5 bases). The length of the CDR3 is 14 residues. The germline V gene encodes CDR1 PRHDT and CDR2 FYEKMQ (reference sequence). V lost 5 bases to trimming and J lost 4 bases, with 11 bases between them. The CDR3 reads CASSPKTVTGELFF. Written as DNA, the CDR3 is TGTGCCAGCAGCCCCAAGACAGTCACCGGGGAGCTGTTTTTT.

V gene TRBV6-1 combines with J gene TRBJ1-1; D uncertain. CDR1 and CDR2 from the germline V gene are MNHNS and SASEGT. Between the trimmed V and J ends, which lost 7 bases and 11 bases, there was a span of 20 bases. This CDR3 is built from 13 residues. The CDR3 sequence is CASTLGLPGEAFF. CDR3 DNA sequence: TGTGCCAGCACTCTAGGGCTCCCCGGGGAGGCTTTCTTT.

The chain uses TRBV25-1 and TRBJ1-3; D unresolved. Germline-derived CDR1 and CDR2 are MGHDK and SYGVNS. The CDR3 extends over 13 amino acids. The ends were cut back, 5 bases at V and 1 base at J, with 6 bases in the middle. The CDR3 DNA reads as TGTGCCAGCAGTCTGGGATCTGGAAACACCATATATTTT. Translating gives CASSLGSGNTIYF.

The chain has TRBV9 and TRBJ1-6; unclear D gene. This CDR3 has 14 amino acids. Looked up from germline, CDR1 is SGDLS and CDR2 is YYNGEE. The V end was cut by 0 bases, the J end by 8 bases, with 9 bases between. DNA for the CDR3: TGTGCCAGCAGCGTAGCCGGGGTGGATTCACCCCTCCACTTT. Protein sequence: CASSVAGVDSPLHF.

This chain's CDR3 is CASSLASVGTEAFF. The CDR3 nucleotides are TGCGCCAGCAGCCTAGCTTCGGTGGGGACTGAAGCTTTCTTT. The V and J genes are TRBV4-1 and TRBJ1-1; D unclear. Per germline, CDR1 MGHRA and CDR2 YSYEKL. V gave up 4 bases and J gave up 5 bases, with 14 bases separating them. The CDR3 loop spans 14 amino acids.

This clone was picked up one time. V is TRBV21-1 and J is TRBJ2-3. TRBV21-1 is a pseudogene segment. The CDR3 runs to 13 residues. CDR3 sequence reads: CASSKGTEDTQYF. CDR3 nucleotide sequence: TGTGCCAGCAGCAAAGGAACGGAAGATACGCAGTATTTT.

The gene calls are TRBV11-3 and TRBJ1-2; 8 bases align to TRBD1. V lost 5 bases, J lost 5 bases, and 13 bases stayed unmatched. Germline V gives CDR1 SGHNT, CDR2 YENEEA. The CDR3 length is 16 residues. This chain's CDR3 is CASSANDRGAQYGYTF. CDR3 coding DNA: TGTGCCAGCAGCGCCAACGACAGGGGCGCTCAATATGGCTACACCTTC. The full variable domain, its missing parts supplied by reference TRBV11-3 and TRBJ1-2, is EAGVVQSPRYKIIEKKQPVAFWCNPISGHNTLYWYLQNLGQGPELLIRYENEEAVDDSQLPKDRFSAERLKGVDSTLKIQPAELGDSAVYLCASSANDRGAQYGYTFGSGTRLTVV.

The chain employs TRBV11-2 and TRBJ2-7, with a possible D match to TRBD1 (6 bases). Trimming left V 5 bases short and J 2 bases short, with 10 bases between. Germline V gene data show CDR1 as SGHAT and CDR2 as FQNNGV. CDR3 size: 13 residues. This chain's CDR3 is CASSPGAPYEQYF. The DNA of the CDR3 is TGTGCCAGCAGCCCAGGGGCCCCCTACGAGCAGTACTTC.

V gene TRBV27 combines with J gene TRBJ1-4; maybe TRBD1 (6 bases). The CDR3 spans 15 residues. Germline assignment: CDR1 MNHEY and CDR2 SMNVEV (reference sequence). The V end lost 1 base, the J end lost 8 bases, and 14 bases lay between the germline ends. CDR3 sequence (DNA): TGTGCCAGCAGTTTATGGTCAGGGGCGGGCGAAAAACTGTTTTTT. The encoded protein is CASSLWSGAGEKLFF.

This clone was found once. The chain links TRBV30 to TRBJ1-4; D is possibly TRBD1 (6 bases). V was pared by 4 bases and J by 5 bases, with 14 bases between. CDR3 length equals 14 residues. CDR1 is GTSNPN, CDR2 SVGIG, per germline (reference sequence). CDR3 sequence (DNA): TGTGCCTGGACCGGTGGGCAGGGGAATGAAAAACTGTTTTTT. It specifies CAWTGGQGNEKLFF.

The rearrangement links TRBV19 to TRBJ1-2, with a possible D match to TRBD1 (5 bases). The germline V gene has CDR1 LNHDA and CDR2 SQIVND (reference sequence). V was shortened by 10 bases and J by 3 bases, with 15 bases between the two germline ends. CDR3 length: 13 residues. Here the CDR3 reads CATTRQRDYGYTF. DNA of the CDR3: TGTGCCACAACAAGACAGAGGGACTATGGCTACACCTTC.

The V gene is TRBV29-1, the J gene TRBJ1-1; D perhaps matches TRBD1 (6 bases). The CDR3 runs to 12 residues. With 5 bases removed from V and 4 bases from J, the gap between germline ends came to 11 bases. CDR1 SQVTM and CDR2 ANQGSEA come from the germline V gene. This CDR3 reads CSVFQGGTEAFF. As DNA, the CDR3 is TGCAGCGTTTTCCAAGGGGGCACTGAAGCTTTCTTT.

The chain joins TRBV20-1 to TRBJ1-1; unclear D gene. Germline V lookup: CDR1 DFQATT, CDR2 SNEGSKA (reference sequence). This CDR3 contains 11 residues. V was shortened by 6 bases and J by 10 bases, with 15 bases between the two germline ends. CDR3 nucleotide sequence: TGCAGTGCAACAGTGGGATCGGGAGCTTTCTTT. It is translated as CSATVGSGAFF.

The rearrangement uses TRBV11-2 and TRBJ2-4, with 9 bases matching TRBD2. The CDR3 covers 17 residues. Looked up from germline, CDR1 is SGHAT and CDR2 is FQNNGV. The ends lost 5 bases at V and 1 base at J; junction bases unmatched: 9. CDR3 residues: CASSLSGRRGAKNIQYF. Written as DNA, the CDR3 is TGTGCCAGCAGCCTTAGCGGGAGACGTGGGGCCAAAAACATTCAGTACTTC.

This clone was picked up one time. The chain joins TRBV29-1 to TRBJ2-2; D is uncertain. Trimming stripped 4 bases from V and 5 bases from J, with 11 bases between. The V gene's germline CDR1 is SQVTM and CDR2 ANQGSEA. The CDR3 length is 13 residues. The CDR3: CSVGTAVTGELFF. CDR3 sequence (DNA): TGCAGCGTTGGGACGGCCGTGACCGGGGAGCTGTTTTTT.

CDR3 in DNA: TGTGCCGGAGCCATCCTTAGCACCGGGGAGCTGTTTTTT. This encodes CAGAILSTGELFF. The chain joins TRBV19 to TRBJ2-2; D is unresolved. The CDR3 runs 13 residues. Germline V gene data show CDR1 as LNHDA and CDR2 as SQIVND (reference sequence). V was clipped by 11 bases and J by 4 bases, with 14 bases between them.